The 12 T cell receptor beta chains below all came from one sample that was sequenced in a study of cytomegalovirus exposure and HLA in healthy donors (dated by TCRdb to the late 2010s). Library creation used the immunoSEQ multiplex PCR assay. For the multiplex PCR, a mixture combining 60 forward primers for TCR Vbeta segments and 13 reverse primers for TCR Jbeta segments was used. This immuneACCESS table, as held by TCRdb, lists in-frame sequences with V and J called but not all clones. Of the missing ones, under half trace to an unresolved V gene in checked studies; the others have no known cause. A total of tens of thousands of clones appear in this sample, 84% of them only once. The ten most abundant clones make up about 5.6% of the sample. The sequenced material came from PBMCs. The receptors stem from a woman younger than 30 in good health and CMV-seropositive.

The rearrangement links TRBV28 to TRBJ2-1, with no clear D. Germline V gene data show CDR1 as MDHEN and CDR2 as SYDVKM. Trimming pared 4 bases from V and 7 bases from J, leaving 11 bases between. The length of the CDR3 is 13 residues. CDR3 in DNA: TGTGCCAGCAGTTCTCCAACGACAAATGAGCAGTTCTTC. It encodes CASSSPTTNEQFF.

Here the CDR3 DNA reads TGTGCCAGCTCACTTGGACTAGCGGGGGGGAGCGATGAGCAGTTCTTC. Encoded protein: CASSLGLAGGSDEQFF. The chain is built from TRBV18 and TRBJ2-1; 15 nucleotides agree with TRBD2. This CDR3 has 16 amino acids. The germline gives CDR1 KGHSH, CDR2 LQKENI. Losses at the gene ends were 4 bases for V and 8 bases for J; bases not matched to a gene: 6.

The rearrangement uses TRBV4-2 and TRBJ1-1; D perhaps matches TRBD1 (5 bases). The CDR3 length is 14 residues. V shed 4 bases and J shed 1 base, with 10 bases lying between them. Germline-derived CDR1 and CDR2 are LGHNA and YNFKEQ. The CDR3: CASSRQGGNTEAFF. The CDR3 region has the DNA TGTGCCAGCAGCCGCCAGGGCGGGAACACTGAAGCTTTCTTT.

The chain recombines TRBV9 with TRBJ1-1; 7 bases match TRBD1. Germline V CDR1 and CDR2: SGDLS, YYNGEE. The CDR3 sequence is 14 residues long. Losses at the gene ends were 4 bases for V and 4 bases for J; bases not matched to a gene: 7. DNA of the CDR3: TGTGCCAGCAGCCCCCGGGGACAGCGCACTGAAGCTTTCTTT. Translated, it gives CASSPRGQRTEAFF.

V gene TRBV6-1 combines with J gene TRBJ1-2, with TRBD1 identical over 12 bases. This CDR3 contains 14 residues. Germline lookup yields CDR1 MNHNS and CDR2 SASEGT. Trimming cost V 11 bases and J 5 bases; bases outside gene matches: 9. The DNA of the CDR3 is TGTGCCGGGTCGGGACAGGGGGCCCTATATGGCTACACCTTC. This encodes CAGSGQGALYGYTF.

The CDR3: CASSQGFGGGQPQHF. The CDR3 nucleotides read TGCGCCAGCAGCCAAGGTTTCGGGGGTGGCCAGCCCCAGCATTTT. This chain joins TRBV4-1 and TRBJ1-5; maybe TRBD1 (5 bases). The V gene lost 1 base and the J gene lost 7 bases, with 14 bases spanning the gap. The CDR3 consists of 15 residues. The germline V gene has CDR1 MGHRA and CDR2 YSYEKL.

In its sample, this clone was seen once. The chain is built from TRBV2 and TRBJ1-1; 7 bases map to TRBD1. The junction had 10 bases not matched to a gene; V was cut back by 6 bases and J by 0 bases. Germline loops: CDR1 SNHLY, CDR2 FYNNEI. The CDR3 runs 16 residues. CDR3 nucleotide sequence: TGTGCCAGCAGGGACAGGACCCGAGGGGTGAACACTGAAGCTTTCTTT. Translating it yields CASRDRTRGVNTEAFF.

The V call is TRBV19, the J call TRBJ2-5; D possibly corresponds to TRBD2 (5 bases). V shed 6 bases and J shed 3 bases, with 14 bases lying between them. Germline-derived CDR1 and CDR2 are LNHDA and SQIVND (reference sequence). The CDR3 has 14 residues. The chain's CDR3 is CASRDRGVKETQYF. The CDR3 DNA reads as TGTGCCAGTAGGGATCGGGGTGTGAAAGAGACCCAGTACTTC.

The chain couples TRBV6-6 to TRBJ1-6, with 7 bases identical to TRBD1. CDR1 is MNHNY, CDR2 SVGAGI, per germline (reference sequence). CDR3 length: 14 residues. The junction had 8 bases not matched to a gene; V was cut back by 5 bases and J by 10 bases. CDR3 sequence reads: CASSPGQAGSPLHF. The DNA of the CDR3 is TGTGCCAGCAGTCCAGGACAGGCTGGGTCACCCCTCCACTTT.

The genes are TRBV28 and TRBJ1-2; TRBD1 matches at 7 bases. Trimming took 5 bases from V and 5 from J; bases not matched to a gene: 11. The CDR3 covers 15 residues. CDR1 and CDR2 from the germline V gene are MDHEN and SYDVKM. The CDR3 loop is CASSPPDRESYGYTF. The CDR3 nucleotides read TGTGCCAGCAGTCCTCCAGACAGGGAAAGTTATGGCTACACCTTC.

This chain joins TRBV4-1 and TRBJ1-5; TRBD1 aligns across 7 bases. CDR3 length: 17 residues. V shed 3 bases and J 2 bases; nucleotides not matched to a gene: 10. CDR1 and CDR2 (germline): MGHRA, YSYEKL. CDR3 nucleotide sequence: TGCGCCAGCAGCCACCCCACAGGGGTCGGCGGCAATCAGCCCCAGCATTTT. Protein sequence: CASSHPTGVGGNQPQHF.

The chain has TRBV5-1 and TRBJ2-1; tentative D call: TRBD2 (5 bases). Germline CDR1 and CDR2: SGHRS and YFSETQ. The CDR3 has 15 residues. V dropped 7 bases and J dropped 5 bases, with 19 bases sitting between them. In DNA, the CDR3 is TGCGCCAGCCACGCGGGCCCAGCGACAAACAATGAGCAGTTCTTC. The encoded protein is CASHAGPATNNEQFF.